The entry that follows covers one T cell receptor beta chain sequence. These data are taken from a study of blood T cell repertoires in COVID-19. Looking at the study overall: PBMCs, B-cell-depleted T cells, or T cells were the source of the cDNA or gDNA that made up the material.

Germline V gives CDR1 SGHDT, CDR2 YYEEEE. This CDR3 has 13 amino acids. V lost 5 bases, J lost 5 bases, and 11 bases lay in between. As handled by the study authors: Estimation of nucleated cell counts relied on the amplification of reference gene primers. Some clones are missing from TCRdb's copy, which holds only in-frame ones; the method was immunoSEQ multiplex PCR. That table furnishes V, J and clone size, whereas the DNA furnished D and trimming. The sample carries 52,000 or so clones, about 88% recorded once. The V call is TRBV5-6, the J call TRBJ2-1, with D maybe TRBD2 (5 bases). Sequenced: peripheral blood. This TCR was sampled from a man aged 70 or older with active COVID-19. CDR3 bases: TGTGCCAGCAGGGTAGGAGGTGACAATGAGCAGTTCTTC. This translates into CASRVGGDNEQFF. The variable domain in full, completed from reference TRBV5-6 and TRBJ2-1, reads DAGVTQSPTHLIKTRGQQVTLRCSPKSGHDTVSWYQQALGQGPQFIFQYYEEEERQRGNFPDRFSGHQFPNYSSELNVNALLLGDSALYLCASRVGGDNEQFFGPGTRLTVL.